This T cell receptor beta chain was captured by sequencing in a study of cytomegalovirus exposure and HLA in healthy donors. The CDR3 spans 16 residues. The V end was cut by 5 bases, the J end by 4 bases, with 17 bases between. Germline-derived CDR1 and CDR2 are SGHTA and FQGNSA. Note on this clone: Its cognate antigen is unknown.

Regarding the study as a whole: The classifier reportedly diagnosed cytomegalovirus status with high specificity and sensitivity. In a later analysis, CMV-associated beta chains were mostly HLA-associated, it appeared. Immune exposure data for these donors was limited to CMV serostatus.

PCR primers comprised 60 Vbeta and 13 Jbeta primers. Assay: immunoSEQ multiplex PCR; the TCRdb copy retains only in-frame clones and omits some. The repertoire holds about 140,000 clones, with 75% to 85% as singletons. The material sequenced was PBMCs. This chain uses TRBV7-2 with TRBJ2-2, with D tentatively TRBD2 (6 bases). This sequence was found in a woman between 18 and 29 years old in good health and CMV-seropositive. CDR3 sequence reads: CASSPWDSRGTGELFF. CDR3 DNA sequence: TGTGCCAGCAGCCCATGGGACTCAAGGGGCACCGGGGAGCTGTTTTTT.